This T cell receptor beta chain comes out of a study of T cell responses to AZD1222 COVID-19 vaccine. Clones were read by immunoSEQ multiplex PCR, and TCRdb kept only the in-frame ones, dropping some. This sample has about 67,000 clones, with less than 90% found just once. The sequence was obtained from an adult in good health. The sample consisted of peripheral blood, taken on day 0 of AZD1222 vaccination.

CDR3 DNA: TGTGCCAGCAGCTTAGTCCCAAGGCGTGAAGAGACCCAGTACTTC. Protein: CASSLVPRREETQYF. The chain couples TRBV7-9 to TRBJ2-5, with D unresolved. Germline values: CDR1 SEHNR, CDR2 FQNEAQ (reference sequence). The CDR3 has 15 amino acids. V gave up 1 base and J gave up 3 bases, with 12 bases separating them. Full variable domain (rest looked up from reference TRBV7-9 and TRBJ2-5): DTGVSQNPRHKITKRGQNVTFRCDPISEHNRLYWYRQTLGQGPEFLTYFQNEAQLEKSRLLSDRFSAERPKGSFSTLEIQRTEQGDSAMYLCASSLVPRREETQYFGPGTRLLVL.